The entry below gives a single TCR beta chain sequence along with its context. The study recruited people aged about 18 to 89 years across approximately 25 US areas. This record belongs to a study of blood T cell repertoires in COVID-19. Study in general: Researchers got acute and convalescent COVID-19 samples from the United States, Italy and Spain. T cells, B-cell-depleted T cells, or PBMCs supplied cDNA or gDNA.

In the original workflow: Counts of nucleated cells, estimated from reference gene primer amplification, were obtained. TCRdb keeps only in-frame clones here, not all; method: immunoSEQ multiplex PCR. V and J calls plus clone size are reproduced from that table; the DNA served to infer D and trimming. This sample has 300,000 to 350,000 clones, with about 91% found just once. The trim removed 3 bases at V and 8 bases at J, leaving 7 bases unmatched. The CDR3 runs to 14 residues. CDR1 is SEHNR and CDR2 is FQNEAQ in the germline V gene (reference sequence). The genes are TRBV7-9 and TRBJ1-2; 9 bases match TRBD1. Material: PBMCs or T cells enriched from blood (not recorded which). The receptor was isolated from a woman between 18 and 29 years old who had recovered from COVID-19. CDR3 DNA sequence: TGTGCCAGCAGCTTGGGACAGGGAACGAGCGGCTACACCTTC. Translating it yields CASSLGQGTSGYTF.